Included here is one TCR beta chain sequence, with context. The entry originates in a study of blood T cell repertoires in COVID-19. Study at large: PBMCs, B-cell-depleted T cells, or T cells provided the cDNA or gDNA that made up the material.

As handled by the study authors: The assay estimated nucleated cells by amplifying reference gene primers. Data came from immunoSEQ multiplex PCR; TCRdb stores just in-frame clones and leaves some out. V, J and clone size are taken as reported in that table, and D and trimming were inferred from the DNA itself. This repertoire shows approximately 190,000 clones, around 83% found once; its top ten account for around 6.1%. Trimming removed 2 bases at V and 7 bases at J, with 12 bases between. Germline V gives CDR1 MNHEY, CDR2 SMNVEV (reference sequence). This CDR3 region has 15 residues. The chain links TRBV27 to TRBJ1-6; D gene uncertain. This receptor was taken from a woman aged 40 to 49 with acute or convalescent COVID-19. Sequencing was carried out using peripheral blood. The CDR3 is CASSLTRLLNSPLHF. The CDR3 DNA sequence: TGTGCCAGCAGTTTAACCAGGTTGTTAAATTCACCCCTCCACTTT.